The 14 T cell receptor beta chains below were found in one sample sequenced in a study of metastatic and nonmetastatic thyroid tumors. Among the patients, none had received any treatment before thyroid surgery. TCRdb re-called the PCR reads through MiXCR. The sample yields 70,000 or so clones, approximately 15% seen once. The sequenced sample was blood. The receptors derive from a male donor with papillary thyroid cancer or a benign thyroid nodule (not recorded which). Some clones in this sample may be carry-over from other donors' samples.

This clone has more than one count but fewer than ten. Just one base apart from a much larger clone, this may be a read error. The chain links TRBV7-9 to TRBJ2-2; D perhaps matches TRBD1 (6 bases). Between the trimmed V and J ends, which lost 7 bases and 4 bases, there was a span of 10 bases. The CDR3 is 13 amino acids. Germline lookup yields CDR1 SEHNR and CDR2 FQNEAQ (reference sequence). Here the CDR3 DNA reads TGTGCCAGCATGAAAGGGGGCACCGGGGAGCTGTTTTTT. Translating it yields CASMKGGTGELFF. The whole variable domain, filled in from reference TRBV7-9 and TRBJ2-2, reads DTGVSQNPRHKITKRGQNVTFRCDPISEHNRLYWYRQTLGQGPEFLTYFQNEAQLEKSRLLSDRFSAERPKGSFSTLEIQRTEQGDSAMYLCASMKGGTGELFFGEGSRLTVL.

This clone was counted at least ten times. This may be a read error: a much more frequent sequence differs by one nucleotide. The chain is built from TRBV27 and TRBJ2-7; 7 bases agree with TRBD1. The CDR3 covers 15 residues. CDR1 MNHEY and CDR2 SMNVEV come from the germline V gene (reference sequence). CDR3 loop: CASRQTGLVLYEQHF. CDR3 in DNA: TGTGCCAGCAGGCAGACAGGGTTAGTATTATACGAGCAGCACTTC.

This clone was recorded many times. The chain uses TRBV29-1 and TRBJ2-5; 10 bases align to TRBD2. CDR1 and CDR2 from the germline V gene are SQVTM and ANQGSEA. V shed 0 bases and J 4 bases; nucleotides not matched to a gene: 8. This CDR3 region has 16 residues. The CDR3 nucleotides are TGCAGCGTTGAAGAGTCCAGCGGGAGGGGGGTAGAGACCCAGTACTTC. The encoded protein is CSVEESSGRGVETQYF.

The sample holds many counts of this clone. Other nucleotide sequences from this sample produce the same CDR3. J is TRBJ1-4 and V is TRBV4-1; 7 nucleotides align to TRBD1. Unmatched junction bases numbered 7, after V lost 4 bases and J lost 8 bases. The CDR3 is 14 amino acids. Germline-derived CDR1 and CDR2 are MGHRA and YSYEKL. The chain's CDR3 is CASSLTGAGEKLFF. CDR3 in DNA: TGCGCCAGCAGCCTAACAGGGGCGGGGGAAAAACTGTTTTTT.

This clone showed up many times. The chain joins TRBV6-1 to TRBJ1-2; unclear D gene. Germline lookup yields CDR1 MNHNS and CDR2 SASEGT. The V end lost 5 bases, the J end lost 5 bases, and 3 bases lay between the germline ends. The CDR3 runs 10 residues. The CDR3 DNA is TGTGCCAGCAGTTATTATGGCTACACCTTC. This translates into CASSYYGYTF.

This clone occurred many times. The chain uses TRBV7-6 and TRBJ2-1; D gene uncertain. The CDR3 contains 15 residues. Germline V lookup: CDR1 SGHVS, CDR2 FNYEAQ. V was shortened by 5 bases and J by 0 bases, with 11 bases between the two germline ends. The CDR3 sequence is CASSITMSSYNEQFF. The CDR3 coding sequence is TGTGCCAGCAGCATCACTATGAGCTCCTACAATGAGCAGTTCTTC.

This clone was counted at least ten times. The chain employs TRBV6-1 and TRBJ2-6; D may be TRBD1 (6 bases). CDR1 MNHNS and CDR2 SASEGT come from the germline V gene. There are 14 residues in the CDR3. V was cut by 8 bases and J by 2 bases, with 10 bases left in between. The CDR3 sequence is CASEGVAGANVLTF. The CDR3 DNA follows: TGTGCCAGCGAGGGGGTTGCTGGGGCCAACGTCCTGACTTTC.

The chain carries TRBV20-1 and TRBJ2-7; D gene uncertain. The CDR3 covers 13 residues. Trimming left V 3 bases short and J 2 bases short, with 11 bases between. Germline V gives CDR1 DFQATT, CDR2 SNEGSKA (reference sequence). The CDR3 region has the DNA TGCAGTGCTAGCCTAGTCGAGGCCTACGAGCAGTACTTC. Translated, it gives CSASLVEAYEQYF.

The table lists this clone with a few counts. CDR3 protein: CASSEFERDYTGELFF. CDR3 bases: TGTGCCAGCAGTGAATTTGAGCGGGATTATACCGGGGAGCTGTTTTTT. The rearrangement uses TRBV6-1 and TRBJ2-2, with 7 bases aligning to TRBD2. CDR1 is MNHNS and CDR2 is SASEGT in the germline V gene. With 2 bases clipped from V and 5 bases from J, the junction kept 8 bases outside the gene matches. CDR3 length: 16 residues.

This clone was seen ten or more times. The chain combines TRBV7-8 with TRBJ2-7; D not certain. The CDR3 totals 12 residues. Deletions cut 5 bases from V and 0 bases from J, with 5 bases between. From germline, CDR1 is SGHVS and CDR2 FQNEAQ. The CDR3 bases are TGTGCCAGCAGCCGCTACTCCTACGAGCAGTACTTC. Protein: CASSRYSYEQYF.

This clone appeared many times. Different DNA sequences within this sample yield the same CDR3. The chain recombines TRBV10-2 with TRBJ1-4; no reliable D call. From germline, CDR1 is WSHSY and CDR2 SAAADI. V lost 2 bases and J 5 bases, leaving 6 bases between the germline ends. The CDR3 sequence is 13 residues long. The CDR3 protein is CASSEGFNEKLFF. The CDR3 bases are TGCGCCAGCAGTGAGGGGTTCAATGAAAAACTGTTTTTT.

This clone was observed many times. The rearrangement links TRBV3-1 to TRBJ2-5; the D gene is possibly TRBD1 (5 bases). The CDR3 spans 15 residues. The V gene's germline CDR1 is LGHDT and CDR2 YNNKEL (reference sequence). Between the trimmed V and J ends, which lost 0 bases and 5 bases, there was a span of 13 bases. The CDR3 region is CASSQEQVGWETQYF. CDR3 nucleotide sequence: TGTGCCAGCAGCCAAGAACAGGTGGGGTGGGAGACCCAGTACTTC.

This clone was observed many times. The genes are TRBV30 and TRBJ2-1, with 11 nucleotides matching TRBD2. Germline CDR1 and CDR2: GTSNPN and SVGIG (reference sequence). The CDR3 is made up of 14 amino acids. J was trimmed by 7 bases and V by 4 bases; bases with no gene match: 6. The CDR3 coding sequence is TGTGCCTGGAATCTAGCGGGAGGCCCGAATGAGCAGTTCTTC. It specifies CAWNLAGGPNEQFF.

This clone showed up many times. The V gene is TRBV2, the J gene TRBJ2-3, with D hard to call. CDR1 is SNHLY, CDR2 FYNNEI, per germline. Between the trimmed V and J ends, which lost 6 bases and 11 bases, there was a span of 12 bases. CDR3 length equals 11 residues. The CDR3 spells CASSVRELQYF. For the CDR3, the DNA is TGTGCCAGCAGCGTCCGAGAACTGCAGTATTTT.